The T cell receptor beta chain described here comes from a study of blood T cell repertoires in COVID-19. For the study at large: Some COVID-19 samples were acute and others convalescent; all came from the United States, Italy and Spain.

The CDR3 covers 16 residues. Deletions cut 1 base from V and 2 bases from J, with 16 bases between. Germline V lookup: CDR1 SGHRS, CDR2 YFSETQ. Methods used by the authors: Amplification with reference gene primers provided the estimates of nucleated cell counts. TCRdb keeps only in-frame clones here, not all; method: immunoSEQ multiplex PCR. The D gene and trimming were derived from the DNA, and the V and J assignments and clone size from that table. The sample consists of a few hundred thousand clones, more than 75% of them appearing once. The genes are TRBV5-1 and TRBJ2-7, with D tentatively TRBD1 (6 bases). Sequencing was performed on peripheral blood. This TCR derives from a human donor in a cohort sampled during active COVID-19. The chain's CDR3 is CASSLILAGAPYEQYF. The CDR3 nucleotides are TGCGCCAGCAGCTTGATTTTGGCAGGGGCCCCCTACGAGCAGTACTTC. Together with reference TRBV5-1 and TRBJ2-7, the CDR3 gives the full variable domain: KAGVTQTPRYLIKTRGQQVTLSCSPISGHRSVSWYQQTPGQGLQFLFEYFSETQRNKGNFPGRFSGRQFSNSRSEMNVSTLELGDSALYLCASSLILAGAPYEQYFGPGTRLTVT.